These 21 T cell receptor beta chains share one sample of origin, sequenced in a study of shared clonotypes between healthy human individuals. The table came from immunoSEQ multiplex PCR; TCRdb's copy has only in-frame clones and leaves some out. The table includes some 1 million clones, around 76% detected once. Sample: memory CD4+ T cells sorted from blood. This sample's subset: CD45RA-negative fraction. These receptors all come from a man younger than 35 in good health.

The chain carries TRBV5-1 and TRBJ2-2; the match to TRBD2 covers 10 bases. J gave up 4 bases and V 4 bases, and 7 bases lay outside the gene matches. CDR3 length: 16 residues. Germline V CDR1 and CDR2: SGHRS, YFSETQ. The CDR3 coding sequence is TGCGCCAGCAGCCCGAGCGGGGGGGTCCTCACCGGGGAGCTGTTTTTT. It codes for CASSPSGGVLTGELFF.

In its sample, this clone was seen many times. The V and J genes are TRBV27 and TRBJ1-2, with 7 bases fitting TRBD1. Germline-derived CDR1 and CDR2 are MNHEY and SMNVEV (reference sequence). This CDR3 has 15 residues. V lost 3 bases and J lost 8; bases outside the gene matches: 12. CDR3 loop: CASSFLSGQRSGYTF. CDR3 nucleotide sequence: TGTGCCAGCAGTTTCTTATCGGGACAGCGGTCAGGCTACACCTTC.

J is TRBJ1-6 and V is TRBV2; 9 bases fit TRBD1. The CDR3 runs to 15 residues. Germline-derived CDR1 and CDR2 are SNHLY and FYNNEI. J lost 7 bases, V lost 6 bases, and 7 bases had no gene match. CDR3 bases: TGTGCCAGCAGCCGACCGGGACAGGGAAATTCACCCCTCCACTTT. It specifies CASSRPGQGNSPLHF.

V is TRBV25-1 and J is TRBJ2-2; TRBD2 agrees at 7 bases. V gave up 2 bases and J gave up 7 bases; unmatched junction bases: 13. The CDR3 has 17 amino acids. Germline V gene data show CDR1 as MGHDK and CDR2 as SYGVNS. CDR3 residues: CASSEPRGGASYGELFF. In nucleotides, the CDR3 is TGTGCCAGCAGTGAACCGCGGGGAGGGGCTTCCTACGGGGAGCTGTTTTTT.

The chain joins TRBV11-2 to TRBJ2-3; D unresolved. The CDR3 loop spans 13 amino acids. Germline values: CDR1 SGHAT, CDR2 FQNNGV. Trimming shortened V by 0 bases and J by 6 bases, and 7 bases separated the two germline ends. DNA for the CDR3: TGTGCCAGCAGCTTAGATCTTTGGGATACGCAGTATTTT. This sequence encodes CASSLDLWDTQYF.

The chain is built from TRBV13 and TRBJ2-7; TRBD1 is a possible D gene (6 bases). CDR1 is PRHDT, CDR2 FYEKMQ, per germline (reference sequence). The CDR3 loop spans 15 amino acids. V shed 5 bases and J shed 0 bases, with 14 bases lying between them. The DNA of the CDR3 is TGTGCCAGCAGCACTGGGGGCGGCTTCTCCTACGAGCAGTACTTC. Translated: CASSTGGGFSYEQYF.

The J gene is TRBJ2-5, the V gene TRBV7-2, with unresolved D. Trimming stripped 1 base from V and 2 bases from J, with 14 bases between. The V gene's germline CDR1 is SGHTA and CDR2 FQGNSA. The CDR3 length is 16 residues. CDR3 coding DNA: TGTGCCAGCAGCTTAGAGCGTATTCGATTGCAAGAGACCCAGTACTTC. Translated, it gives CASSLERIRLQETQYF.

This rearrangement joins TRBV7-2 to TRBJ1-1; possible D gene TRBD1, 6 bases. V dropped 3 bases and J dropped 4 bases, with 15 bases sitting between them. Germline assignment: CDR1 SGHTA and CDR2 FQGNSA. The CDR3 runs to 15 residues. Here the CDR3 reads CASSFGLGAGTEAFF. The CDR3 DNA reads TGTGCCAGCAGCTTCGGGTTGGGGGCTGGCACTGAAGCTTTCTTT.

The chain joins TRBV2 to TRBJ1-2; perhaps TRBD1 as D (6 bases). Germline V gene data show CDR1 as SNHLY and CDR2 as FYNNEI. The CDR3 is 13 residues long. Trimming removed 3 bases from V and 3 bases from J, with 8 bases in between. CDR3 DNA sequence: TGTGCCAGCAGTGACAACAGGGACTATGGCTACACCTTC. It encodes CASSDNRDYGYTF.

This clone was counted a single time. The V gene is TRBV19, the J gene TRBJ1-6, with D possibly matching TRBD1 (6 bases). Germline values: CDR1 LNHDA, CDR2 SQIVND (reference sequence). The length of the CDR3 is 15 residues. Trimming pared 3 bases from V and 10 bases from J, leaving 16 bases between. The CDR3 DNA reads as TGTGCCAGTAGTATCGCGCGGGGGCTTAACTCACCCCTCCACTTT. It encodes CASSIARGLNSPLHF. The full variable domain, with the rest looked up from reference TRBV19 and TRBJ1-6, is DGGITQSPKYLFRKEGQNVTLSCEQNLNHDAMYWYRQDPGQGLRLIYYSQIVNDFQKGDIAEGYSVSREKKESFPLTVTSAQKNPTAFYLCASSIARGLNSPLHFGNGTRLTVT.

The chain recombines TRBV7-2 with TRBJ2-5, with a weak D call TRBD2 (6 bases). The length of the CDR3 is 14 residues. Germline lookup yields CDR1 SGHTA and CDR2 FQGNSA. Trimming pared 5 bases from V and 5 bases from J, leaving 15 bases between. The CDR3: CASSDWASGETQYF. In DNA, the CDR3 is TGTGCCAGCAGCGACTGGGCCAGCGGGGAGACCCAGTACTTC.

CDR3 bases: TGCAGCGTTGCGGGGGGTCGGCACCCGGTCACAGATACGCAGTATTTT. It translates to CSVAGGRHPVTDTQYF. The chain combines TRBV29-1 with TRBJ2-3, with TRBD2 identical over 7 bases. The CDR3 has 16 residues. The germline V gene encodes CDR1 SQVTM and CDR2 ANQGSEA. V lost 4 bases, J lost 2 bases, and 12 bases stayed unmatched.

The chain joins TRBV29-1 to TRBJ1-1; D is ambiguous. Germline values: CDR1 SQVTM, CDR2 ANQGSEA. CDR3 length equals 12 residues. Trimming took off 4 bases at V and 2 bases at J, with 8 bases between the two ends. The CDR3, as DNA: TGCAGCGTTGTAGGAATCAACACTGAAGCTTTCTTT. This gives the protein CSVVGINTEAFF.

V usage is TRBV28 and J usage is TRBJ1-5; 7 bases match TRBD1. There are 17 residues in the CDR3. CDR1 MDHEN and CDR2 SYDVKM come from the germline V gene. The V segment lost 6 bases and the J segment 5 bases; nucleotides outside the gene matches: 16. The CDR3 DNA follows: TGTGCCAGCAGACTATACCGGACAGGAGGGACAGATCAGCCCCAGCATTTT. Translated, it gives CASRLYRTGGTDQPQHF.

The J gene is TRBJ2-3, the V gene TRBV29-1; unclear D gene. CDR1 and CDR2 from the germline V gene are SQVTM and ANQGSEA. The CDR3 extends over 14 amino acids. V was pared by 4 bases and J by 1 base, with 12 bases between. The CDR3 protein is CSVAPNFGTDTQYF. For the CDR3, the DNA is TGCAGCGTTGCGCCCAATTTTGGCACAGATACGCAGTATTTT.

V and J are TRBV27 and TRBJ2-7; D uncertain. Germline lookup yields CDR1 MNHEY and CDR2 SMNVEV (reference sequence). The V end lost 10 bases, the J end lost 0 bases, and 16 bases lay between the germline ends. This CDR3 is built from 14 residues. The CDR3 region is CATLPTISSYEQYF. For the CDR3, the DNA is TGTGCCACCTTACCGACCATCTCCTCCTACGAGCAGTACTTC.

As concerns this clone: The same CDR3 arises from other DNA sequences in this sample as well. The chain combines TRBV28 with TRBJ1-4; D possibly corresponds to TRBD1 (6 bases). Per germline, CDR1 MDHEN and CDR2 SYDVKM. This CDR3 has 15 residues. Between the trimmed V and J ends, which lost 3 bases and 2 bases, there was a span of 10 bases. The CDR3 region has the DNA TGTGCCAGCAGTTTGCTGGGGGCGACTAATGAAAAACTGTTTTTT. Amino acid sequence: CASSLLGATNEKLFF.

Of note for this clone: This specimen includes other DNA sequences encoding the same CDR3. This rearrangement joins TRBV6-5 to TRBJ2-7; 8 bases line up with TRBD2. V lost 5 bases to trimming and J lost 6 bases; unmatched junction nucleotides: 6. From germline, CDR1 is MNHEY and CDR2 SVGAGI. The CDR3 totals 13 residues. CDR3 in amino acids: CASSPLGGVEQYF. In DNA, the CDR3 is TGTGCCAGCAGTCCTCTCGGGGGGGTCGAGCAGTACTTC.

The J gene is TRBJ1-1, the V gene TRBV6-5, with a weak D call TRBD1 (6 bases). The CDR3 runs 12 residues. The V gene lost 6 bases and the J gene lost 6 bases, with 11 bases spanning the gap. Germline CDR1 is MNHEY and CDR2 is SVGAGI. CDR3 coding DNA: TGTGCCAGCAGGCCAACAGGGTCTGAAGCTTTCTTT. This translates into CASRPTGSEAFF.

The chain carries TRBV27 and TRBJ2-3; TRBD2 agrees at 7 bases. CDR3 length equals 15 residues. J gave up 4 bases and V 7 bases, and 11 bases lay outside the gene matches. Germline values: CDR1 MNHEY, CDR2 SMNVEV (reference sequence). The CDR3 is CASTRLAKSADTQYF. CDR3 bases: TGTGCCAGCACCCGACTAGCAAAGAGTGCAGATACGCAGTATTTT.

This clone has more than one count but fewer than ten. A much bigger clone sits one base away, suggesting this may be a read error. V usage is TRBV5-8 and J usage is TRBJ2-3, with TRBD2 identical over 11 bases. Germline assignment: CDR1 SGHTS and CDR2 YDEGEE. J gave up 3 bases and V 1 base, and 1 base lay outside the gene matches. CDR3 length equals 15 residues. The chain's CDR3 is CASSLLAGGTDTQYF. In nucleotides, the CDR3 is TGTGCCAGCAGCTTGTTAGCGGGGGGGACAGATACGCAGTATTTT.